A single TCR beta chain is shown here with its context. This sample was included in a study of technical replicates of blood from a few donors. Data came from immunoSEQ multiplex PCR; TCRdb stores just in-frame clones and leaves some out. The table records about 75,000 clones, about 97% of them present only once. Germline V gene data show CDR1 as MNHEY and CDR2 as SMNVEV (reference sequence). J gave up 2 bases and V 7 bases, and 9 bases lay outside the gene matches. The CDR3 runs 15 residues. The source of this sequence is a human donor in good health. Specimen: T cells isolated from PBMCs. The genes are TRBV27 and TRBJ2-3; 7 nucleotides match TRBD2. The CDR3 region has the DNA TGTGCCAGCAAACGATTGCGGGAGTCCACAGATACGCAGTATTTT. It specifies CASKRLRESTDTQYF.